Each of the 4 T cell receptor beta chains below was sequenced from the same sample in a study of shared clonotypes between healthy human individuals. Here immunoSEQ multiplex PCR was the method, and the copy in TCRdb shows in-frame clones only, minus some. This repertoire shows approximately 1.1 million clones, 75% to 80% found once; its top ten account for under 0.65%. The sample consisted of memory CD4+ T cells from PBMCs. Specified subset: CD45RA-negative fraction. These receptors came from a man aged 18-30 years in good health. Some clones in this sample may be carry-over from other donors' samples.

In its sample, this clone was seen a few times. V is TRBV7-8 and J is TRBJ2-6; D ambiguous. The CDR3 is made up of 13 amino acids. Germline CDR1 is SGHVS and CDR2 is FQNEAQ. With 5 bases removed from V and 9 bases from J, the gap between germline ends came to 11 bases. The CDR3 bases are TGTGCCAGCAGCCCTGGGGTGGGCAACGTCCTGACTTTC. This encodes CASSPGVGNVLTF.

This clone was detected only a few times. The chain couples TRBV28 to TRBJ2-1; 8 bases map to TRBD2. This CDR3 is 17 amino acids long. The V gene's germline CDR1 is MDHEN and CDR2 SYDVKM. Trimming at V came to 4 bases and at J to 8 bases, leaving 16 bases not matched to a gene. The CDR3 coding sequence is TGTGCCAGCAGTTCCCTGGCGGGAGGTCGCTCTTCCGATGAGCAGTTCTTC. This translates into CASSSLAGGRSSDEQFF.

In the case of this clone: It differs at one base from a far larger clone, so likely a read error. The same CDR3 arises from other DNA sequences in this sample as well. V is TRBV30 and J is TRBJ1-1; D is possibly TRBD1 (5 bases). Deletions cut 3 bases from V and 8 bases from J, with 10 bases between. Germline CDR1 GTSNPN, CDR2 SVGIG (reference sequence). This CDR3 is built from 11 residues. This CDR3 is CAWRDMTEAFF. CDR3 nucleotides: TGTGCCTGGAGGGACATGACCGAAGCTTTCTTT.

This clone was detected once. This chain connects TRBV5-4 to TRBJ2-7; 8 nucleotides line up with TRBD1. The V gene's germline CDR1 is SGHNT and CDR2 YYREEE (reference sequence). The V gene end was trimmed by 4 bases and the J gene end by 2 bases; junction bases not matched to a gene: 11. The CDR3 is 16 amino acids. As DNA, the CDR3 is TGTGCCAGCAGCATTCACAAGGGGACAGGTCCCTACGAGCAGTACTTC. As protein: CASSIHKGTGPYEQYF. Complete variable domain (other parts from reference TRBV5-4 and TRBJ2-7): ETGVTQSPTHLIKTRGQQVTLRCSSQSGHNTVSWYQQALGQGPQFIFQYYREEENGRGNFPPRFSGLQFPNYSSELNVNALELDDSALYLCASSIHKGTGPYEQYFGPGTRLTVT.